The 14 T cell receptor beta chains presented below share a single source sample, sequenced in a study of liver allograft versus peripheral blood T cells. For the study at large: Comparisons were made between T cell receptor repertoires found in transplanted livers and those circulating in recipients' peripheral blood.

TCRdb redid the calling of the reads with MiXCR, one entry per CDR3 protein. The repertoire has a few thousand distinct CDR3 sequences, around 17% of them found once; the top ten carry under 30%. The receptors originated from a human patient who had a liver transplant. The graft donor may have given rise to some T cells.

J is TRBJ1-2 and V is TRBV27; TRBD1 agrees at 10 bases. The CDR3 is 15 amino acids. Trimming cost V 0 bases and J 5 bases; bases outside gene matches: 3. The germline V gene encodes CDR1 MNHEY and CDR2 SMNVEV (reference sequence). In DNA form, the CDR3 reads TGTGCCAGCAGTTTATCCGGGACAGGGGTGTATGGCTACACCTTC. Translating gives CASSLSGTGVYGYTF.

To note about this clonotype: It may be a read error: a sequence one base away is much more abundant. The CDR3 is CASGAEGLRDFNYGYTF. The CDR3 nucleotides are TGTGCCAGCGGCGCTGAGGGTTTGAGGGACTTCAACTATGGCTACACCTTC. J is TRBJ1-2 and V is TRBV9, with D tentatively TRBD1 (5 bases). Trimming removed 7 bases at V and 2 bases at J, with 24 bases between. The CDR3 has 17 amino acids. From germline, CDR1 is SGDLS and CDR2 YYNGEE.

The sample holds many counts of this clonotype. The CDR3 reads CASSLREEGEQYV. The CDR3 nucleotides are TGTGCCAGCAGTTTAAGGGAGGAGGGAGAGCAGTACGTC. The chain joins TRBV12-3 or TRBV12-4 to TRBJ2-7, with a possible D match to TRBD2 (6 bases). Trimming stripped 2 bases from V and 7 bases from J, with 12 bases between. The CDR3 spans 13 residues.

This clonotype is categorized as medium-sized. This chain links TRBV6-6 with TRBJ1-5; a possible D gene is TRBD1 (5 bases). V lost 2 bases, J lost 1 base, and 6 bases lay in between. The CDR3 extends over 14 amino acids. CDR1 is MNHNY and CDR2 is SVGAGI in the germline V gene (reference sequence). In DNA form, the CDR3 reads TGTGCCAGCAGTTACGAGGGGAGCAATCAGCCCCAGCATTTT. The encoded protein is CASSYEGSNQPQHF.

Notes on this clonotype: Since a far larger clone is one base different, this is likely a read error. This chain connects TRBV12-3 or TRBV12-4 to TRBJ2-7, with TRBD2 matching over 9 bases. The CDR3 spans 17 residues. Unmatched junction bases numbered 12, after V lost 6 bases and J lost 0 bases. CDR3 sequence: CASSPVDSGGVSYEQYV. CDR3 coding DNA: TGTGCCAGCAGCCCCGTGGATAGCGGGGGAGTCTCCTACGAGCAGTACGTC.

The chain links TRBV6-5 to TRBJ1-4, with D tentatively TRBD1 (6 bases). Germline V gene lookup returns CDR1 MNHEY and CDR2 SVGAGI. V was pared by 6 bases and J by 3 bases, with 14 bases between. The CDR3 is made up of 15 amino acids. This CDR3 is CASSTKGTPNEKLFF. CDR3 coding DNA: TGTGCCAGCAGCACGAAGGGGACACCTAATGAAAAACTGTTTTTT.

This clonotype came up a few times. This chain connects TRBV6-6 to TRBJ1-1; D unclear. The CDR3 has 13 residues. Germline V gene lookup returns CDR1 MNHNY and CDR2 SVGAGI (reference sequence). Trimming pared 2 bases from V and 1 base from J, leaving 5 bases between. The CDR3 protein is CASSYGGNTEAFF. The DNA for the CDR3 is TGTGCCAGCAGTTACGGCGGGAACACTGAAGCTTTCTTT.

Turning to this clonotype: A far larger clone differs by one base, so this is likely a read error. The chain recombines TRBV10-3 with TRBJ1-6; no definite D call. Germline V gene lookup returns CDR1 ENHRY and CDR2 SYGVKD. CDR3 length: 15 residues. CDR3 bases: TGTGCCAGCAGTCCCGGTGAGTCGGATTCTTCACCCCTCCACTTT. Its translation: CASSPGESDSSPLHF.

By sample share, this clonotype is medium-sized. This chain joins TRBV19 and TRBJ1-1; 10 bases fit TRBD1. The CDR3 runs 13 residues. Germline-derived CDR1 and CDR2 are LNHDA and SQIVND (reference sequence). With V trimmed by 7 bases and J by 5 bases, 4 bases remained unmatched. The CDR3 is CASTRTGGTEAFF. The CDR3 DNA is TGTGCCAGTACCCGGACAGGGGGGACTGAAGCTTTCTTT.

Sample share makes this clonotype medium-sized. The V gene is TRBV12-3 or TRBV12-4, the J gene TRBJ1-1; 8 positions agree with TRBD1. V lost 4 bases, J lost 9 bases, and 4 bases stayed unmatched. The CDR3 length is 12 residues. The CDR3 reads CASSSGQGQAFF. CDR3 in DNA: TGTGCCAGCAGTTCCGGACAGGGACAAGCTTTCTTT.

This clonotype qualifies as medium-sized. The V and J genes are TRBV25-1 and TRBJ1-5; D may be TRBD1 (5 bases). Trimming took 8 bases from V and 7 from J, leaving 15 bases between them. Germline V gives CDR1 MGHDK, CDR2 SYGVNS. The CDR3 sequence is 13 residues long. CDR3 region: CASGAEVDQPQHF. Here the CDR3 DNA reads TGTGCCAGCGGGGCAGAGGTGGACCAGCCCCAGCATTTT.

This clonotype is categorized as medium-sized. The chain is built from TRBV19 and TRBJ2-1; D not resolved. With 5 bases removed from V and 10 bases from J, the gap between germline ends came to 18 bases. The CDR3 length is 14 residues. The germline V gene encodes CDR1 LNHDA and CDR2 SQIVND (reference sequence). DNA for the CDR3: TGTGCCAGTAGTCTCCTCGTCGGAGCGCAGGAGCAGTTCTTC. It is translated as CASSLLVGAQEQFF.

For this clonotype: One base away lies a much larger clone, so this may be a sequencing read error. The chain employs TRBV5-6 and TRBJ1-2, with a tentative D call TRBD1 (5 bases). V shed 0 bases and J shed 13 bases, with 16 bases lying between them. Per the germline V gene, CDR1 is SGHDT and CDR2 is YYEEEE. CDR3 length: 13 residues. For the CDR3, the DNA is TGTGCCAGCAGCTTGGGGACACCAGGAAGCTGCACCTTC. Translating gives CASSLGTPGSCTF.

This clonotype was counted many times. DNA of the CDR3: TGTGCCAGCAGCGTAGAAGGAGGGATCAATCAGCCCCAGCATTTT. Translating it yields CASSVEGGINQPQHF. The chain carries TRBV9 and TRBJ1-5; D call uncertain. This CDR3 is built from 15 residues. Trimming pared 0 bases from V and 3 bases from J, leaving 10 bases between. Germline V gene lookup returns CDR1 SGDLS and CDR2 YYNGEE.